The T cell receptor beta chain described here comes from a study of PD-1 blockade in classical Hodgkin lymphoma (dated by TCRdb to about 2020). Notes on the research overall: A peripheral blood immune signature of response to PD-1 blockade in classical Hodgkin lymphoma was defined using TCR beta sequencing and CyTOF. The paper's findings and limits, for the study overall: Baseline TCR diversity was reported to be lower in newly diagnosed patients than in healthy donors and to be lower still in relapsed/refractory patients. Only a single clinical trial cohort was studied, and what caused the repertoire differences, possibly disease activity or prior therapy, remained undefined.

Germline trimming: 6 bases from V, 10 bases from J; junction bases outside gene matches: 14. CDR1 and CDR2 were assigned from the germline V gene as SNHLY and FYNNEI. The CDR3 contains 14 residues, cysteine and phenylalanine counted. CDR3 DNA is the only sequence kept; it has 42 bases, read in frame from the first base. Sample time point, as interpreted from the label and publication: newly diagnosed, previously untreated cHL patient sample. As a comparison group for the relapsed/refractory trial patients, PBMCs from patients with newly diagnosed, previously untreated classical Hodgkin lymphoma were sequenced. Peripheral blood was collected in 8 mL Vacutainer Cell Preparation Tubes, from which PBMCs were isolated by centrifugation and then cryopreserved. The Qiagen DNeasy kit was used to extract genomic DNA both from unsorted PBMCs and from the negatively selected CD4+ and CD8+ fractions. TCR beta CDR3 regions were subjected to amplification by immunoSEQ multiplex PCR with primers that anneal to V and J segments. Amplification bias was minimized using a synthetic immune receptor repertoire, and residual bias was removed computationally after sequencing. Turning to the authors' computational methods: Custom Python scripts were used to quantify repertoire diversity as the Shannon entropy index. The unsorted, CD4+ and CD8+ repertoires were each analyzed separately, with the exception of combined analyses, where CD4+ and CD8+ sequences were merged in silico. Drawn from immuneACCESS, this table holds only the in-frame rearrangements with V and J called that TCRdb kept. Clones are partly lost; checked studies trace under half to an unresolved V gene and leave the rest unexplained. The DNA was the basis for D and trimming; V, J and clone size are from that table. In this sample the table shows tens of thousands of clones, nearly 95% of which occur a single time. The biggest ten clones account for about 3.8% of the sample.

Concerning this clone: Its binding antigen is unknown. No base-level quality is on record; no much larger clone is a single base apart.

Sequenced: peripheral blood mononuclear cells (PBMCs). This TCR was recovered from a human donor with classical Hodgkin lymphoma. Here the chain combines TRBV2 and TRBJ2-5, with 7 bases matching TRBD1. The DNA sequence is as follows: TGTGCCAGCAGCTACGGGACAGCCCCAGGGAGCCAGTACTTC. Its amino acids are CASSYGTAPGSQYF. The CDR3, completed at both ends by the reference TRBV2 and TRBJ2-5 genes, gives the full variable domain EPEVTQTPSHQVTQMGQEVILRCVPISNHLYFYWYRQILGQKVEFLVSFYNNEISEKSEIFDDQFSVERPDGSNFTLKIRSTKLEDSAMYFCASSYGTAPGSQYFGPGTRLLVL.